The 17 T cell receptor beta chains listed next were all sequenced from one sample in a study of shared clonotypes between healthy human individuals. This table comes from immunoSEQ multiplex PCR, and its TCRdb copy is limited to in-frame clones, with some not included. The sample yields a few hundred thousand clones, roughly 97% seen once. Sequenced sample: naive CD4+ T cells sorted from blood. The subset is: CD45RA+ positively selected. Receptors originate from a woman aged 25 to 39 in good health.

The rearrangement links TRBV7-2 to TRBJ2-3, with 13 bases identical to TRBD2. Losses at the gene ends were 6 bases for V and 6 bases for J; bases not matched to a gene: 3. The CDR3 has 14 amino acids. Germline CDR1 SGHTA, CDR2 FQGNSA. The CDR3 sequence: CASRLAGGWDTQYF. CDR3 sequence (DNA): TGTGCCAGCAGACTAGCGGGAGGGTGGGATACGCAGTATTTT.

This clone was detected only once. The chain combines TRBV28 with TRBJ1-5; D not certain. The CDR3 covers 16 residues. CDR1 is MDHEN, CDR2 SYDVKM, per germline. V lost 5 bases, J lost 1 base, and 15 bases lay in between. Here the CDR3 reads CASSPISGESNQPQHF. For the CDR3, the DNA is TGTGCCAGCAGTCCCATTAGTGGAGAAAGCAATCAGCCCCAGCATTTT.

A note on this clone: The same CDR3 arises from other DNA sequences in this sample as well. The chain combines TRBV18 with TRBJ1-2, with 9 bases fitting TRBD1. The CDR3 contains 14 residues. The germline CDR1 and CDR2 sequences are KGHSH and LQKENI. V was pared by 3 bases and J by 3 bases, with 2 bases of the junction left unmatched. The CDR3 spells CASSPTGGDYGYTF. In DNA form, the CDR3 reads TGTGCCAGCTCACCCACAGGGGGCGACTATGGCTACACCTTC.

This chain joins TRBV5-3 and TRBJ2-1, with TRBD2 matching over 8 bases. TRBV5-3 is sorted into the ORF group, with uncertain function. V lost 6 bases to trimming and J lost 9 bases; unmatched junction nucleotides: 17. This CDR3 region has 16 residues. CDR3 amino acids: CARISSVSGIPIEQFF. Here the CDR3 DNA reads TGTGCCAGAATCTCATCGGTTAGCGGGATTCCAATTGAGCAGTTCTTC.

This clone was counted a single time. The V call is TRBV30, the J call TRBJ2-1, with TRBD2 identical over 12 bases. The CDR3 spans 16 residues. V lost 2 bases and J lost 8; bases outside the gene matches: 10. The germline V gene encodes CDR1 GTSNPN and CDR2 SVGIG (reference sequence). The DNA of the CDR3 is TGTGCCTGGAGTTTCCTGACTAGCGGGAGTCTGGATGAGCAGTTCTTC. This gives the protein CAWSFLTSGSLDEQFF.

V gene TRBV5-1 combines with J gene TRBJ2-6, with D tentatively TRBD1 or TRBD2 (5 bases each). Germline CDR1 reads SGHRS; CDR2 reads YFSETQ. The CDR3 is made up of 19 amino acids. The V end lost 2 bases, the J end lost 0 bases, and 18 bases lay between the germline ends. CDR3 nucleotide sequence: TGCGCCAGCAGCTTAGGCTCCGGGACGGCAGGCTCTGGGGCCAACGTCCTGACTTTC. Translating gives CASSLGSGTAGSGANVLTF.

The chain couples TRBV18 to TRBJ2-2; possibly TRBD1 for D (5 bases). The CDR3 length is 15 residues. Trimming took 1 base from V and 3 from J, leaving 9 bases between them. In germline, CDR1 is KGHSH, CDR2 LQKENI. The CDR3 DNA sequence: TGTGCCAGCTCACCACGGGCCAGGGACACCGGGGAGCTGTTTTTT. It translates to CASSPRARDTGELFF.

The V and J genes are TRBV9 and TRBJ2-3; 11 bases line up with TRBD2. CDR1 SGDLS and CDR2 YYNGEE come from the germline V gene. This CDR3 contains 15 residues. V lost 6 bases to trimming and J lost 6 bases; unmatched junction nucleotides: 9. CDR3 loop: CASNPSGRSGDTQYF. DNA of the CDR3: TGTGCCAGCAACCCTAGCGGGAGGTCGGGGGATACGCAGTATTTT.

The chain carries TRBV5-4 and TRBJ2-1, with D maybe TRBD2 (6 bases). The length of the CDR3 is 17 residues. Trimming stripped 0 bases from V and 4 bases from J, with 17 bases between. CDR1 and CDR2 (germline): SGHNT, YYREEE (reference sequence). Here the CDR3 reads CASSLALASEVYNEQFF. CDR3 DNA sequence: TGTGCCAGCAGCTTGGCCCTCGCTAGCGAGGTGTACAATGAGCAGTTCTTC.

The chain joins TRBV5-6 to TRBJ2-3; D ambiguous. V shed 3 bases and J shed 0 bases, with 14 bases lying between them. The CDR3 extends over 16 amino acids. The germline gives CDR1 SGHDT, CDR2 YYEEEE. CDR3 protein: CASSSGTGSSTDTQYF. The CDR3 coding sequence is TGTGCCAGCAGCTCAGGAACGGGTTCTAGCACAGATACGCAGTATTTT.

The CDR3 loop reads CATSRDFGTGYYEQYF. The CDR3 nucleotides are TGTGCCACCAGCAGAGATTTCGGGACAGGCTACTACGAGCAGTACTTC. The rearrangement uses TRBV15 and TRBJ2-7; 8 bases line up with TRBD1. The CDR3 sequence is 16 residues long. CDR1 is LNHNV, CDR2 YYDKDF, per germline (reference sequence). Unmatched junction bases numbered 7, after V lost 0 bases and J lost 3 bases.

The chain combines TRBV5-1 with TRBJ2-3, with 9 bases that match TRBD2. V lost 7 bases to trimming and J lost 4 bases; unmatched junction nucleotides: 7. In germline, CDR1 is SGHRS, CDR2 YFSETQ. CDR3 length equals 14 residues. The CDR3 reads CASVPRGGADTQYF. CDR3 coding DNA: TGCGCCAGCGTCCCGCGGGGGGGCGCAGATACGCAGTATTTT.

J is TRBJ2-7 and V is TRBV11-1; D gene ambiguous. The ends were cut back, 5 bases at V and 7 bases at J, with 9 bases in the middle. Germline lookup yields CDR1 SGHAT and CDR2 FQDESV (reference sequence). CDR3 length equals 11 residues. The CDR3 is CASSPVGEQYF. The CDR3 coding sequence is TGTGCCAGCAGCCCCGTAGGGGAGCAGTACTTC.

CDR3 in DNA: TGCGCCAGCAGCCCCACCGGGACAGGGCTCTACATGAACACTGAAGCTTTCTTT. Its protein product is CASSPTGTGLYMNTEAFF. The chain combines TRBV5-1 with TRBJ1-1; 9 bases line up with TRBD1. This CDR3 is 18 amino acids long. The germline CDR1 and CDR2 sequences are SGHRS and YFSETQ. Unmatched junction bases numbered 13, after V lost 4 bases and J lost 0 bases. The full variable domain, its missing parts supplied by reference TRBV5-1 and TRBJ1-1, is KAGVTQTPRYLIKTRGQQVTLSCSPISGHRSVSWYQQTPGQGLQFLFEYFSETQRNKGNFPGRFSGRQFSNSRSEMNVSTLELGDSALYLCASSPTGTGLYMNTEAFFGQGTRLTVV.

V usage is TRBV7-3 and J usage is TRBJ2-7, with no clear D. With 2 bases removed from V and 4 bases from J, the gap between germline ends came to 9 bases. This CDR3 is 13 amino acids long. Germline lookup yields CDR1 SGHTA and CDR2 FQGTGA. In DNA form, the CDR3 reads TGTGCCAGCAGCTTAGAGGCGGCTTACGAGCAGTACTTC. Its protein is CASSLEAAYEQYF.

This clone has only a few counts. The CDR3 protein is CASSPTSGAAQPQHF. The CDR3 DNA reads as TGTGCCAGCAGCCCCACTTCCGGGGCCGCTCAGCCCCAGCATTTT. J is TRBJ1-5 and V is TRBV25-1; TRBD1 might be the D (5 bases). The CDR3 length is 15 residues. Between the trimmed V and J ends, which lost 6 bases and 6 bases, there was a span of 18 bases. CDR1 MGHDK and CDR2 SYGVNS come from the germline V gene.

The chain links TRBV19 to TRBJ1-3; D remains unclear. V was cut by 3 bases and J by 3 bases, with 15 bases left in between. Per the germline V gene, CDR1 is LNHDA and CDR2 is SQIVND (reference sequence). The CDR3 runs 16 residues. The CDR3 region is CASSILLMTIGNTIYF. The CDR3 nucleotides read TGTGCCAGTAGTATCCTCCTTATGACTATTGGAAACACCATATATTTT.